This T cell receptor (beta chain) was found in a study of cytomegalovirus exposure and HLA in healthy donors. Deletions cut 2 bases from V and 0 bases from J, with 4 bases between. Germline V gives CDR1 SSHAT, CDR2 FNYEAQ (reference sequence). This CDR3 is built from 13 residues. 60 Vbeta and 13 Jbeta primers were used in PCR. The protocol was immunoSEQ multiplex PCR, while the TCRdb copy is restricted to in-frame clones and leaves out a portion. The sample has 170,000 or so clones, roughly 73% seen once. Sequenced sample: PBMCs. The receptor comes from a woman aged 25 to 39 in good health and CMV-seronegative. The gene calls are TRBV7-7 and TRBJ1-1; D uncertain. CDR3 nucleotide sequence: TGTGCCAGCAGCTTATCCATGAACACTGAAGCTTTCTTT. Translation: CASSLSMNTEAFF.